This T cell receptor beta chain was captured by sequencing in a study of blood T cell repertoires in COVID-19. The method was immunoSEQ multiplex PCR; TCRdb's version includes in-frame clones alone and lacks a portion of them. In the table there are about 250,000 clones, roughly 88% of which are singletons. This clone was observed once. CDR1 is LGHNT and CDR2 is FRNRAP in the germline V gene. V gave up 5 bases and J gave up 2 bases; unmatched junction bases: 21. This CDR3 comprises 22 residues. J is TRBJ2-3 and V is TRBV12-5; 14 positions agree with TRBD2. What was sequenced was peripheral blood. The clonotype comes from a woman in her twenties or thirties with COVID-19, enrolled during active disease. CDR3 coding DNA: TGTGCTAGTGGTCAAGATCCCTTTGGACTAGCGGGAGGATCCGGGTTCACAGATACGCAGTATTTT. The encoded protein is CASGQDPFGLAGGSGFTDTQYF.